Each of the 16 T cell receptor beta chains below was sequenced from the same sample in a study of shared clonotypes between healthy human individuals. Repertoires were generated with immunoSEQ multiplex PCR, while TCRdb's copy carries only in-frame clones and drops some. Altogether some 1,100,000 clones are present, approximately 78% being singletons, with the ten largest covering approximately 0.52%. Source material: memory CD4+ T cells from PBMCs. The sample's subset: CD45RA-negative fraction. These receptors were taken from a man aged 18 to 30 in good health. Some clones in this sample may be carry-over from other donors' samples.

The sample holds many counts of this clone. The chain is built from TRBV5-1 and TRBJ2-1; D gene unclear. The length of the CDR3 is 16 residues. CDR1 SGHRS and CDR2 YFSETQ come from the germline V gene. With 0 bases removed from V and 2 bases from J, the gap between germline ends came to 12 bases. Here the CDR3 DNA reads TGCGCCAGCAGCTTGGTTTTAGGCGTGGCCTACAATGAGCAGTTCTTC. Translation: CASSLVLGVAYNEQFF. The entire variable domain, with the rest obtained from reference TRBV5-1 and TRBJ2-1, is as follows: KAGVTQTPRYLIKTRGQQVTLSCSPISGHRSVSWYQQTPGQGLQFLFEYFSETQRNKGNFPGRFSGRQFSNSRSEMNVSTLELGDSALYLCASSLVLGVAYNEQFFGPGTRLTVL.

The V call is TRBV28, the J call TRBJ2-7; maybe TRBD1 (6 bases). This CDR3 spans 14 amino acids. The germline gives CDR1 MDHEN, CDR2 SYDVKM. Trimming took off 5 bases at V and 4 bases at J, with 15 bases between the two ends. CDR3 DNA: TGTGCCAGCAGTGGGGGCGTTTCCAGGTACGAGCAGTACTTC. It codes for CASSGGVSRYEQYF.

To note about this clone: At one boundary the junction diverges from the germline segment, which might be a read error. CDR3 protein: CTSSLGQAWGYTF. Here the CDR3 DNA reads TGTACCAGCAGTTTAGGGCAAGCCTGGGGCTACACCTTC. The chain joins TRBV28 to TRBJ1-2, with D unresolved. The length of the CDR3 is 13 residues. Germline CDR1 and CDR2: MDHEN and SYDVKM.

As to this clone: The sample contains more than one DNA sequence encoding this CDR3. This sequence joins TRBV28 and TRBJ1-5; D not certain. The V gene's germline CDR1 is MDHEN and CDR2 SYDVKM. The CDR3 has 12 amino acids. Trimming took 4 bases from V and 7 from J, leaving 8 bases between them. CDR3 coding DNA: TGTGCCAGCAGTTCCCCCGGGCAGCCCCAGCATTTT. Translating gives CASSSPGQPQHF.

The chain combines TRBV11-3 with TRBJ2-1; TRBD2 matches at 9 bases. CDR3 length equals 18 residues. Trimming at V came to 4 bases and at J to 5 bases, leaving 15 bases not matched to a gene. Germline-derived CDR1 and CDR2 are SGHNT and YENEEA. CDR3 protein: CASSSPKVAGVGHNEQFF. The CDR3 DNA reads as TGTGCCAGCAGCTCCCCCAAGGTAGCGGGAGTCGGCCACAATGAGCAGTTCTTC.

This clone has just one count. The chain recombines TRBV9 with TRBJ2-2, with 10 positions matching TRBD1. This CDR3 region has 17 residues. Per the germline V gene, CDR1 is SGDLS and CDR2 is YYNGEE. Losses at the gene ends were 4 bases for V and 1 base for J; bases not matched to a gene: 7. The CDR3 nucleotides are TGTGCCAGCAGCCCCTTAGGACAGGGGGTGAACACCGGGGAGCTGTTTTTT. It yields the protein CASSPLGQGVNTGELFF. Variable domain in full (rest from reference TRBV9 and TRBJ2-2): DSGVTQTPKHLITATGQRVTLRCSPRSGDLSVYWYQQSLDQGLQFLIQYYNGEERAKGNILERFSAQQFPDLHSELNLSSLELGDSALYFCASSPLGQGVNTGELFFGEGSRLTVL.

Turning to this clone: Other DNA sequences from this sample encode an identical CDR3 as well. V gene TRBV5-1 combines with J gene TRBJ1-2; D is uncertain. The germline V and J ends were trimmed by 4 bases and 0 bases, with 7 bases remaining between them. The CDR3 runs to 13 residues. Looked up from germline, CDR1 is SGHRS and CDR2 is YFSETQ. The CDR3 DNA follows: TGCGCCAGCAGCCCGGGTGCTAACTATGGCTACACCTTC. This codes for CASSPGANYGYTF.

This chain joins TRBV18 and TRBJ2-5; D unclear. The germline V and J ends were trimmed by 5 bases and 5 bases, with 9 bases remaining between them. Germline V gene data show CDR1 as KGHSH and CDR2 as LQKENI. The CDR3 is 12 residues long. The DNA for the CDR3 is TGTGCCAGCTCAACCTCGAGGGAGACCCAGTACTTC. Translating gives CASSTSRETQYF.

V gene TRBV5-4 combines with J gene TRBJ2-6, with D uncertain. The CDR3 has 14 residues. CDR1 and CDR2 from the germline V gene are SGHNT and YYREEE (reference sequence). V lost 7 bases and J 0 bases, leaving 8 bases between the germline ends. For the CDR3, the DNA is TGTGCCAGCCTTCCGTTCTCTGGGGCCAACGTCCTGACTTTC. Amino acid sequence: CASLPFSGANVLTF.

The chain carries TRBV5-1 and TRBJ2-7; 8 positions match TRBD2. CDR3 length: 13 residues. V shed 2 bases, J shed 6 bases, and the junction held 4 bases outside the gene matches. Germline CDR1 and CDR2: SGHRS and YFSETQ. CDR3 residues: CASSLGTRGEQYF. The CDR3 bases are TGCGCCAGCAGCTTAGGGACTAGGGGCGAGCAGTACTTC.

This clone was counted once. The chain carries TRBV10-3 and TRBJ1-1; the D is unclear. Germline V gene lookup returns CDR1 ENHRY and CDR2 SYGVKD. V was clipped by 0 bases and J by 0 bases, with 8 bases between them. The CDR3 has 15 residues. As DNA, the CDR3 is TGTGCCATCAGTGAGTCGATAGGGATGAACACTGAAGCTTTCTTT. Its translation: CAISESIGMNTEAFF.

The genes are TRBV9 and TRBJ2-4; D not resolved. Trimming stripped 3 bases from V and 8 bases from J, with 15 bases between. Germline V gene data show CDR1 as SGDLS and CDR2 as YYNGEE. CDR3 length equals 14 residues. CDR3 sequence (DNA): TGTGCCAGCAGCGGTCGAGCTATTAGTGACATTCAGTACTTC. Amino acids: CASSGRAISDIQYF.

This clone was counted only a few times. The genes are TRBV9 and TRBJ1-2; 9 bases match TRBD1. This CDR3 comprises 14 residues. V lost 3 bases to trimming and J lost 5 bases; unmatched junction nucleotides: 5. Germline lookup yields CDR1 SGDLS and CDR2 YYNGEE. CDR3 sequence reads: CASSAGTGQYGYTF. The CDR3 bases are TGTGCCAGCAGCGCGGGGACAGGGCAATATGGCTACACCTTC.

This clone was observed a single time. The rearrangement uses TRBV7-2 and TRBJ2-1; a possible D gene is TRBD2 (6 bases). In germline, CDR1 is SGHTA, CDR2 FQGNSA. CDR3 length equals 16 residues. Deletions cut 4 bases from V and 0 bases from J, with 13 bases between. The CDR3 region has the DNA TGTGCCAGCAGCTGGGTGCTAGCGCACTCCTACAATGAGCAGTTCTTC. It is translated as CASSWVLAHSYNEQFF.

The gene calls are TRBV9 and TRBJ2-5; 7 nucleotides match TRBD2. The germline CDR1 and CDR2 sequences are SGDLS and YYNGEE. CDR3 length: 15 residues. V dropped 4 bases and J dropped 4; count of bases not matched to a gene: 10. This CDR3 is CASSQDGGSGETQYF. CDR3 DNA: TGTGCCAGCAGCCAAGATGGCGGGAGTGGAGAGACCCAGTACTTC.

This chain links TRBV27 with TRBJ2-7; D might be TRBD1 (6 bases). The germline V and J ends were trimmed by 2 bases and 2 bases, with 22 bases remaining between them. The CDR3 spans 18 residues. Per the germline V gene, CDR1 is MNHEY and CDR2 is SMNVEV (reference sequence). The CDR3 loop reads CASSLKFGRDNLPYEQYF. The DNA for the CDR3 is TGTGCCAGCAGTTTAAAATTTGGACGGGACAATCTACCCTACGAGCAGTACTTC.